This T cell receptor (beta chain) was identified in a study of shared clonotypes between healthy human individuals. V was clipped by 4 bases and J by 0 bases, with 7 bases between them. This CDR3 region has 13 residues. The assay was immunoSEQ multiplex PCR, and TCRdb's table has in-frame clones only and misses some. The repertoire holds a few million clones, about 90% seen once, with 0.37% in the top ten. V gene TRBV23-1 combines with J gene TRBJ2-7, with a possible D match to TRBD2 (5 bases). TRBV23-1 is recorded as an ORF, its role being uncertain. Sequenced input: naive CD4+ T cells from PBMCs. Subset meaning: CD45RA+ positively selected. The origin of this receptor is a man younger than 35 in good health. Some clones in this sample may be carry-over from other donors' samples. The DNA of the CDR3 is TGCGCCAGCAGTCTAGGAGGCTCCTACGAGCAGTACTTC. Translation gives CASSLGGSYEQYF.